The clone carrying this TCR beta chain was detected ten times or more. Patients were excluded for uncontrolled infection, other autoimmune disease, pregnancy or lactation. A 10 ml volume of fresh peripheral blood provided the PBMCs. Researchers took RNA transcripts and amplified the TCR beta CDR3 regions from them. First-round RT-PCR of the TCR CDR3 relied on the HTBI primer set. TCRdb reanalysed the multiplex PCR reads using MiXCR and keeps one entry per CDR3 protein. The sample has around 500,000 distinct CDR3 sequences, 14% seen once; the top ten hold around 13%. The entry originates in a study of T cells in Graves' hyperthyroidism and ophthalmopathy. The sequence derives from a woman in her thirties or forties with Graves' hyperthyroidism. The sequenced sample consisted of blood.

CDR3: CSVEDHRGGYEQYF. The CDR3 DNA is TGCAGCGTTGAAGATCACAGGGGAGGGTACGAGCAGTACTTC. This sequence joins TRBV29-1 and TRBJ2-7, with D perhaps matching TRBD1 or TRBD2 (7 bases each). CDR1 is SQVTM, CDR2 ANQGSEA, per germline. Trimming shortened V by 0 bases and J by 4 bases, and 13 bases separated the two germline ends. The CDR3 length is 14 residues.